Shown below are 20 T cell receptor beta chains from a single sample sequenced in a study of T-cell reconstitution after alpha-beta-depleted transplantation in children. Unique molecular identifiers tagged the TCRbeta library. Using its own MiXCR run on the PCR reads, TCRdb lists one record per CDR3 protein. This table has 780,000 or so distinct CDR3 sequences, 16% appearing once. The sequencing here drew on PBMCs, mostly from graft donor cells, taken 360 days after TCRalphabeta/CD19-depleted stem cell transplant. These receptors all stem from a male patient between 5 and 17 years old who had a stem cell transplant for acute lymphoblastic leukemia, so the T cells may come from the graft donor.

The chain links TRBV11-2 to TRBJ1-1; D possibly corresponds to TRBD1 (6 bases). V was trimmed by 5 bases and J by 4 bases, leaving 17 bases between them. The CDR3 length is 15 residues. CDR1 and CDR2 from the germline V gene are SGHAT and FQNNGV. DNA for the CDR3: TGTGCCAGCAGCCCCCCCCGGACAGCGACCACTGAAGCTTTCTTT. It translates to CASSPPRTATTEAFF.

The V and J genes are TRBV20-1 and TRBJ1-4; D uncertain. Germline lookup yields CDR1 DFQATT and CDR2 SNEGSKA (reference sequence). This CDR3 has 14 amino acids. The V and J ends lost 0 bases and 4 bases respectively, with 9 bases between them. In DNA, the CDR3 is TGCAGTGCTAGAGAGTTTGGAGTTAATGAAAAACTGTTTTTT. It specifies CSAREFGVNEKLFF.

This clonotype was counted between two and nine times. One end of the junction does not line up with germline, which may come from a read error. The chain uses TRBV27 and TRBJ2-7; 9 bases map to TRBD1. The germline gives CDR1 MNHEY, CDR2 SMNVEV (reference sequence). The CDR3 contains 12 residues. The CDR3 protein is CASSSGDRVNKF. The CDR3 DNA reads TGTGCCAGCAGTTCCGGGGACAGGGTCAACAAGTTC.

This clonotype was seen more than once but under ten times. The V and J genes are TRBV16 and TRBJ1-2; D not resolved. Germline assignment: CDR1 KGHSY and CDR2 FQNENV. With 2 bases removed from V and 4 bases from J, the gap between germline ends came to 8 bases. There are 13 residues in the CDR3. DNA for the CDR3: TGTGCCAGCAGCCAAAGGAACAGCTATGGCTACACCTTC. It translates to CASSQRNSYGYTF.

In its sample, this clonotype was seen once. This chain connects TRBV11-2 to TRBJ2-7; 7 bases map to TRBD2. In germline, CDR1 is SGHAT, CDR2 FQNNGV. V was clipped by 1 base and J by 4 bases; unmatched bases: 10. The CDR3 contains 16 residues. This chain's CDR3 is CASSLAPGSGQYEQYF. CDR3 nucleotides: TGTGCCAGCAGCTTAGCCCCTGGTAGCGGGCAATACGAGCAGTACTTC.

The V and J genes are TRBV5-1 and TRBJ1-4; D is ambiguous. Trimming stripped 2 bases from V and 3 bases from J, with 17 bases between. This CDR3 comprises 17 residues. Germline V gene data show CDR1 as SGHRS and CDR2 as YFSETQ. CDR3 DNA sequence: TGCGCCAGCAGCTTAGGTCCCAGTACCTCTCCTAATGAAAAACTGTTTTTT. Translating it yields CASSLGPSTSPNEKLFF. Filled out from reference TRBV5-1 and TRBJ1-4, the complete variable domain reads KAGVTQTPRYLIKTRGQQVTLSCSPISGHRSVSWYQQTPGQGLQFLFEYFSETQRNKGNFPGRFSGRQFSNSRSEMNVSTLELGDSALYLCASSLGPSTSPNEKLFFGSGTQLSVL.

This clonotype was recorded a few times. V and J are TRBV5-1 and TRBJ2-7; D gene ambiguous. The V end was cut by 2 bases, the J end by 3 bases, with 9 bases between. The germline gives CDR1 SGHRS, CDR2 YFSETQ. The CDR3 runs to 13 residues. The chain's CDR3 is CASSFTVDYEQYF. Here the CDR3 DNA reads TGCGCCAGCAGCTTCACAGTCGACTACGAGCAGTACTTC. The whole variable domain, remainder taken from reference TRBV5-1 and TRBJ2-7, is KAGVTQTPRYLIKTRGQQVTLSCSPISGHRSVSWYQQTPGQGLQFLFEYFSETQRNKGNFPGRFSGRQFSNSRSEMNVSTLELGDSALYLCASSFTVDYEQYFGPGTRLTVT.

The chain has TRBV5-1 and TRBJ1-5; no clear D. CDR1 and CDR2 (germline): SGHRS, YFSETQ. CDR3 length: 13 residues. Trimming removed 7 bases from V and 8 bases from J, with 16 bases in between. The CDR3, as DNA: TGCGCCAGCGCACTTCGGCCAGCGGAGCCCCAGCATTTT. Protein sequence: CASALRPAEPQHF.

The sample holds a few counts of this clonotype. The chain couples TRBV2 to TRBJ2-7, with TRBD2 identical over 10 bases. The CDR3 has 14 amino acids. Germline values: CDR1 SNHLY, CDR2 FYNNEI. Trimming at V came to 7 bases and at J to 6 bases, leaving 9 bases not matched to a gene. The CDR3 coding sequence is TGTGCCAGCAAACTGCTAGCGGGAGCCCCCGAGCAGTACTTC. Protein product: CASKLLAGAPEQYF.

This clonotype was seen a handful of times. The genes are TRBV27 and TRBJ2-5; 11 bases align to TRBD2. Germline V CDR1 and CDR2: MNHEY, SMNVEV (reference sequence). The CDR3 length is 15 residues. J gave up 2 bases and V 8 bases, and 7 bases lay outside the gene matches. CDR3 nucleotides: TGTGCCAGCCGCCTACTAGCGGGAGTGCAAGAGACCCAGTACTTC. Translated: CASRLLAGVQETQYF.

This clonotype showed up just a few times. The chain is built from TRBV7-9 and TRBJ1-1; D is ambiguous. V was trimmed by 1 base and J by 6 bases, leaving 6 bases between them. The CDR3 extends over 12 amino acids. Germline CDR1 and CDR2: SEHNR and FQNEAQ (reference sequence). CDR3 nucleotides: TGTGCCAGCAGCTTAGAGGTGGCTGAAGCTTTCTTT. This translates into CASSLEVAEAFF.

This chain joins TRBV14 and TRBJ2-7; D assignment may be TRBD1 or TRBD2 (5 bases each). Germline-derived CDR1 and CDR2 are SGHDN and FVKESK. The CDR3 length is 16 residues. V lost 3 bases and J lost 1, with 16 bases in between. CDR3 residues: CASSQHTFGGSYEQYF. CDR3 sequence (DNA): TGTGCCAGCAGCCAGCACACCTTTGGGGGTTCCTACGAGCAGTACTTC.

The CDR3 DNA reads TGTGCCAGCAGCCAGACAGATCCGGGTGAGCAGTTCTTC. Encoded protein: CASSQTDPGEQFF. The chain employs TRBV9 and TRBJ2-1; D might be TRBD1 (5 bases). Trimming shortened V by 4 bases and J by 9 bases, and 14 bases separated the two germline ends. Germline assignment: CDR1 SGDLS and CDR2 YYNGEE. This CDR3 is 13 amino acids long.

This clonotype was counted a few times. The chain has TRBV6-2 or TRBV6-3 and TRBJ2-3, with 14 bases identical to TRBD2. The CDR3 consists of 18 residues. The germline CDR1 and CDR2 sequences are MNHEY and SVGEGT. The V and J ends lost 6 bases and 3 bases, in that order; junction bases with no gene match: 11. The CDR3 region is CASSPSLGLAGVTDTQYF. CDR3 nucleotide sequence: TGTGCCAGCAGCCCTAGCCTGGGACTAGCGGGAGTAACAGATACGCAGTATTTT.

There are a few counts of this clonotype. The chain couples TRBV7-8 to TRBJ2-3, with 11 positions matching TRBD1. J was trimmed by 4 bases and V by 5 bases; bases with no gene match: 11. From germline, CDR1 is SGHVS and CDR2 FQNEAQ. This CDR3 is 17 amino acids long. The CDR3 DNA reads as TGTGCCAGCAGCCGAATCAACCCGGGACAGGGGGCAGATACGCAGTATTTT. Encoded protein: CASSRINPGQGADTQYF. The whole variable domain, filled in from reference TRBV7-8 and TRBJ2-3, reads GAGVSQSPRYKVAKRGQDVALRCDPISGHVSLFWYQQALGQGPEFLTYFQNEAQLDKSGLPSDRFFAERPEGSVSTLKIQRTQQEDSAVYLCASSRINPGQGADTQYFGPGTRLTVL.

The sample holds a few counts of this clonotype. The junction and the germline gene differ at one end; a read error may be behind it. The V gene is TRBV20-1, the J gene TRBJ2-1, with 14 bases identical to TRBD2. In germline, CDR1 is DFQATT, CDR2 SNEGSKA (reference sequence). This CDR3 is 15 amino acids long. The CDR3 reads CSARGLAGGVRAQFF. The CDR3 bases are TGCAGTGCCAGAGGACTAGCGGGAGGCGTTCGCGCCCAGTTCTTC.

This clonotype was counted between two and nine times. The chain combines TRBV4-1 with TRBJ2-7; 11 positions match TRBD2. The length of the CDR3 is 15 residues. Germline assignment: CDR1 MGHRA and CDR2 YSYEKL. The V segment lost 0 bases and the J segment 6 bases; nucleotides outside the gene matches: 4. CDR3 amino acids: CASSQDRLAGLEQYF. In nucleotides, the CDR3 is TGCGCCAGCAGCCAAGATAGACTAGCGGGACTCGAGCAGTACTTC.

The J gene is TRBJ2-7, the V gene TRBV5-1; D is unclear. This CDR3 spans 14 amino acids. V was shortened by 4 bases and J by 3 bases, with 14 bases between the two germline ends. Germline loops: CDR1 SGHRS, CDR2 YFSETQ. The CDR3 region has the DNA TGCGCCAGCAGCGAGGACGTCCGTAACTACGAGCAGTACTTC. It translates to CASSEDVRNYEQYF.

The CDR3 spells CASSLYPFGTKTSEQYF. CDR3 nucleotide sequence: TGCGCCAGCAGCCTCTATCCATTCGGGACTAAGACAAGCGAGCAGTACTTC. This rearrangement joins TRBV4-1 to TRBJ2-7, with TRBD2 matching 7 bases. Germline assignment: CDR1 MGHRA and CDR2 YSYEKL. The CDR3 length is 17 residues. The junction had 18 bases not matched to a gene; V was cut back by 4 bases and J by 6 bases.

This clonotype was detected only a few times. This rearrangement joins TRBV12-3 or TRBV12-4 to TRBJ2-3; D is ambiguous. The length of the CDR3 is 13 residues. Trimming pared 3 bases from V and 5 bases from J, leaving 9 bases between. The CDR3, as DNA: TGTGCCAGCAGTTTGGTAGAAGGAGATACGCAGTATTTT. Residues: CASSLVEGDTQYF.